The 23 T cell receptor beta chains listed next were all sequenced from one sample in a study of blood T cell repertoires in COVID-19. TCRdb's table, derived via immunoSEQ multiplex PCR, lists solely in-frame clones and lacks some. This table holds about 200,000 clones, roughly 90% found once. Material for sequencing was peripheral blood. The receptors were sampled from a man aged 50 to 60 with acute or convalescent COVID-19.

This clone came up once. The CDR3 sequence: CASSDWGPYNEQFF. The CDR3 nucleotides are TGTGCCAGCAGTGACTGGGGGCCCTACAATGAGCAGTTCTTC. This rearrangement joins TRBV2 to TRBJ2-1; possible D gene TRBD1, 6 bases. The CDR3 totals 14 residues. V was pared by 3 bases and J by 2 bases, with 8 bases between. Germline V lookup: CDR1 SNHLY, CDR2 FYNNEI.

The chain carries TRBV18 and TRBJ1-3; D call uncertain. The CDR3 totals 15 residues. The V gene lost 4 bases and the J gene lost 3 bases, with 13 bases spanning the gap. The germline V gene encodes CDR1 KGHSH and CDR2 LQKENI. The CDR3 reads CASSQTGEDGNTIYF. Here the CDR3 DNA reads TGTGCCAGCTCACAGACCGGGGAGGATGGAAACACCATATATTTT. The full variable domain, in which reference TRBV18 and TRBJ1-3 provide the parts outside the CDR3, is NAGVMQNPRHLVRRRGQEARLRCSPMKGHSHVYWYRQLPEEGLKFMVYLQKENIIDESGMPKERFSAEFPKEGPSILRIQQVVRGDSAAYFCASSQTGEDGNTIYFGEGSWLTVV.

The chain employs TRBV6-5 and TRBJ2-7; TRBD2 matches 7 bases. This CDR3 is 14 amino acids long. V lost 10 bases, J lost 3 bases, and 12 bases stayed unmatched. The germline CDR1 and CDR2 sequences are MNHEY and SVGAGI. The CDR3 region is CAMVRTSRSYEQYV. DNA for the CDR3: TGTGCCATGGTCCGGACTAGTAGGAGCTACGAGCAGTACGTC.

The J gene is TRBJ1-1, the V gene TRBV5-5, with 10 bases fitting TRBD1. Per the germline V gene, CDR1 is SGHKS and CDR2 is YYEKEE (reference sequence). Trimming cost V 4 bases and J 6 bases; bases outside gene matches: 12. The CDR3 totals 16 residues. CDR3 nucleotides: TGTGCCAGCAGCCCCCGAGTAGGACAGGGGGTGTCTGAAGCTTTCTTT. As protein: CASSPRVGQGVSEAFF.

The rearrangement joins TRBV7-2 to TRBJ2-7, with a weak D call TRBD1 (5 bases). This CDR3 region has 14 residues. Deletions cut 6 bases from V and 6 bases from J, with 18 bases between. The germline gives CDR1 SGHTA, CDR2 FQGNSA. The CDR3 spells CASSSTGVGSEQYV. The CDR3 bases are TGTGCCAGCAGTTCTACAGGAGTTGGAAGCGAGCAGTACGTC.

V is TRBV28 and J is TRBJ2-1; the D gene is possibly TRBD2 (5 bases). Germline V lookup: CDR1 MDHEN, CDR2 SYDVKM. Trimming removed 3 bases at V and 7 bases at J, with 16 bases between. The length of the CDR3 is 15 residues. The CDR3 protein is CASSLASRDANEQFF. The CDR3 region has the DNA TGTGCCAGCAGTTTGGCTAGCCGTGACGCGAATGAGCAGTTCTTC.

CDR3 bases: TGTGCCAGCAGGCAGGGTTCCGGCGGGGAGCTGTTTTTT. Protein product: CASRQGSGGELFF. The rearrangement joins TRBV11-3 to TRBJ2-2; possibly TRBD1 for D (5 bases). The CDR3 runs to 13 residues. Trimming removed 6 bases from V and 7 bases from J, with 12 bases in between. Germline V gives CDR1 SGHNT, CDR2 YENEEA.

The chain recombines TRBV9 with TRBJ2-5; D is perhaps TRBD1 (6 bases). Germline values: CDR1 SGDLS, CDR2 YYNGEE. This CDR3 has 15 amino acids. V was pared by 0 bases and J by 9 bases, with 18 bases between. The CDR3 coding sequence is TGTGCCAGCAGCGTAGCGACCCAGGGGCTCGGTCCCCAGTACTTC. Its translation: CASSVATQGLGPQYF.

The V and J genes are TRBV19 and TRBJ2-1; tentative D call: TRBD2 (5 bases). The V end lost 1 base, the J end lost 6 bases, and 13 bases lay between the germline ends. This CDR3 spans 15 amino acids. Germline V gives CDR1 LNHDA, CDR2 SQIVND (reference sequence). The CDR3 reads CASSIGTSYINEQFF. CDR3 sequence (DNA): TGTGCCAGTAGTATAGGAACTAGTTATATCAATGAGCAGTTCTTC.

This clone was seen once. The rearrangement uses TRBV18 and TRBJ2-6, with 9 bases lining up with TRBD1. Looked up from germline, CDR1 is KGHSH and CDR2 is LQKENI. CDR3 size: 17 residues. Unmatched junction bases numbered 3, after V lost 1 base and J lost 2 bases. The CDR3 bases are TGTGCCAGCTCACCACGGACAGGGGTAGCTGGGGCCAACGTCCTGACTTTC. This gives the protein CASSPRTGVAGANVLTF. Full variable domain (outside the CDR3, taken from reference TRBV18 and TRBJ2-6): NAGVMQNPRHLVRRRGQEARLRCSPMKGHSHVYWYRQLPEEGLKFMVYLQKENIIDESGMPKERFSAEFPKEGPSILRIQQVVRGDSAAYFCASSPRTGVAGANVLTFGAGSRLTVL.

V gene TRBV6-5 combines with J gene TRBJ1-1, with D possibly matching TRBD1 (6 bases). Trimming shortened V by 2 bases and J by 3 bases, and 10 bases separated the two germline ends. The CDR3 length is 14 residues. Germline CDR1 is MNHEY and CDR2 is SVGAGI. The CDR3 loop is CASSYAGADTEAFF. The CDR3 bases are TGTGCCAGCAGTTACGCAGGGGCGGACACTGAAGCTTTCTTT.

The chain recombines TRBV5-1 with TRBJ1-6; maybe TRBD1 (6 bases). V gave up 2 bases and J gave up 5 bases, with 14 bases separating them. In germline, CDR1 is SGHRS, CDR2 YFSETQ. The CDR3 extends over 16 amino acids. CDR3 DNA: TGCGCCAGCAGCTTTTCTCCCAGACAGGATAATTCACCCCTCCACTTT. Translated: CASSFSPRQDNSPLHF.

The V and J genes are TRBV6-5 and TRBJ1-1, with a possible D match to TRBD1 (6 bases). The germline V gene encodes CDR1 MNHEY and CDR2 SVGAGI. The V and J ends lost 6 bases and 1 base respectively, with 15 bases between them. This CDR3 comprises 15 residues. The CDR3 sequence is CASRDSGTPNTEAFF. The CDR3 coding sequence is TGTGCCAGCAGGGACTCCGGGACACCGAACACTGAAGCTTTCTTT.

This chain links TRBV2 with TRBJ2-5; TRBD2 might be the D (6 bases). The CDR3 consists of 12 residues. Looked up from germline, CDR1 is SNHLY and CDR2 is FYNNEI. The V gene lost 10 bases and the J gene lost 3 bases, with 12 bases spanning the gap. The CDR3 DNA follows: TGTGCCACCGGGGGTAGTGAAGAGACCCAGTACTTC. Its translation: CATGGSEETQYF.

This rearrangement joins TRBV5-4 to TRBJ2-7; TRBD1 matches at 7 bases. Germline loops: CDR1 SGHNT, CDR2 YYREEE (reference sequence). Trimming at V came to 0 bases and at J to 5 bases, leaving 5 bases not matched to a gene. There are 14 residues in the CDR3. The CDR3 spells CASSLEVTGHEQYF. The DNA of the CDR3 is TGTGCCAGCAGCTTGGAAGTGACAGGGCACGAGCAGTACTTC.

The chain joins TRBV19 to TRBJ2-1; D might be TRBD1 (6 bases). V was shortened by 6 bases and J by 6 bases, with 12 bases between the two germline ends. The CDR3 spans 13 residues. In germline, CDR1 is LNHDA, CDR2 SQIVND (reference sequence). The CDR3 loop is CASRVGQFNEQFF. CDR3 nucleotide sequence: TGTGCCAGTAGGGTAGGACAGTTCAATGAGCAGTTCTTC.

This clone was picked up a small number of times. CDR3 loop: CASSPGRGTEAFF. In DNA, the CDR3 is TGTGCCAGCAGTCCCGGGAGGGGCACTGAAGCTTTCTTT. The V gene is TRBV28, the J gene TRBJ1-1; D may be TRBD1 (5 bases). Germline V lookup: CDR1 MDHEN, CDR2 SYDVKM. V gave up 5 bases and J gave up 4 bases, with 11 bases separating them. CDR3 size: 13 residues. Complete variable domain (other parts from reference TRBV28 and TRBJ1-1): DVKVTQSSRYLVKRTGEKVFLECVQDMDHENMFWYRQDPGLGLRLIYFSYDVKMKEKGDIPEGYSVSREKKERFSLILESASTNQTSMYLCASSPGRGTEAFFGQGTRLTVV.

The chain links TRBV15 to TRBJ1-1; D possibly corresponds to TRBD1 (5 bases). Germline loops: CDR1 LNHNV, CDR2 YYDKDF (reference sequence). The V end lost 1 base, the J end lost 1 base, and 10 bases lay between the germline ends. This CDR3 is built from 15 residues. The CDR3 region has the DNA TGTGCCACCAGCAGAGCGGGGGTAAAGAACACTGAAGCTTTCTTT. Its protein is CATSRAGVKNTEAFF.

V is TRBV18 and J is TRBJ2-1, with 7 bases that match TRBD2. Germline V gives CDR1 KGHSH, CDR2 LQKENI. The junction had 12 bases not matched to a gene; V was cut back by 0 bases and J by 10 bases. The CDR3 loop spans 16 amino acids. The CDR3: CASSPPRGSRGGEQFF. The CDR3 nucleotides are TGTGCCAGCTCACCACCGCGGGGGTCGCGGGGAGGAGAGCAGTTCTTC.

The genes are TRBV2 and TRBJ2-3; D is perhaps TRBD1 (6 bases). The CDR3 sequence is 13 residues long. V was cut by 8 bases and J by 6 bases, with 15 bases left in between. From germline, CDR1 is SNHLY and CDR2 FYNNEI. The CDR3 sequence: CASSRGTLDTQYF. The DNA of the CDR3 is TGTGCCAGCTCAAGGGGGACCCTGGATACGCAGTATTTT.

This clone appeared a single time. The rearrangement links TRBV5-1 to TRBJ2-2; TRBD1 matches 8 bases. V trimming: 2 bases; J trimming: 6 bases; junction bases outside the gene matches: 9. Germline CDR1 is SGHRS and CDR2 is YFSETQ. The CDR3 totals 16 residues. As DNA, the CDR3 is TGCGCCAGCAGCTTAAGGGCACAGGGGGTCGCCGGGGAGCTGTTTTTT. Translation: CASSLRAQGVAGELFF. The complete variable domain, with remaining parts taken from reference TRBV5-1 and TRBJ2-2, reads KAGVTQTPRYLIKTRGQQVTLSCSPISGHRSVSWYQQTPGQGLQFLFEYFSETQRNKGNFPGRFSGRQFSNSRSEMNVSTLELGDSALYLCASSLRAQGVAGELFFGEGSRLTVL.

The chain uses TRBV19 and TRBJ1-2; 12 bases are a match to TRBD1. Germline values: CDR1 LNHDA, CDR2 SQIVND (reference sequence). This CDR3 contains 15 residues. V lost 2 bases and J lost 7; bases outside the gene matches: 5. The CDR3 is CASSINWDRGPGYTF. The CDR3 DNA reads TGTGCCAGTAGTATAAACTGGGACAGGGGGCCTGGCTACACCTTC.

The rearrangement joins TRBV7-8 to TRBJ2-6, with TRBD1 matching over 9 bases. CDR1 is SGHVS, CDR2 FQNEAQ, per germline. This CDR3 spans 16 amino acids. V lost 5 bases, J lost 4 bases, and 6 bases stayed unmatched. CDR3 nucleotide sequence: TGTGCCAGCAGCCGGGACAGGGAGTCCGGGGCCAACGTCCTGACTTTC. Amino acids: CASSRDRESGANVLTF.